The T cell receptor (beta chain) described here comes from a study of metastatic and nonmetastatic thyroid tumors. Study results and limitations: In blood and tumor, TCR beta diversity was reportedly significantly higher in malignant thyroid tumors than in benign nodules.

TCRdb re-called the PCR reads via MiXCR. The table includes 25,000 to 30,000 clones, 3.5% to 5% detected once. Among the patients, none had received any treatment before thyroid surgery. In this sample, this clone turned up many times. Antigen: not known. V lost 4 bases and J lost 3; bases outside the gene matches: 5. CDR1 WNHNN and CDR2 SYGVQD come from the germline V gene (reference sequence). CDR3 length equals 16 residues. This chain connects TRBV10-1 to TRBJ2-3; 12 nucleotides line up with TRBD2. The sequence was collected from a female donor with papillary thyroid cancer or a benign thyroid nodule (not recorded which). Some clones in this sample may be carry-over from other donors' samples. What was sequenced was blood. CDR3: CASSAGTSGQTDTQYF. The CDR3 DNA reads TGCGCCAGCAGTGCCGGGACTAGCGGGCAAACAGATACGCAGTATTTT.